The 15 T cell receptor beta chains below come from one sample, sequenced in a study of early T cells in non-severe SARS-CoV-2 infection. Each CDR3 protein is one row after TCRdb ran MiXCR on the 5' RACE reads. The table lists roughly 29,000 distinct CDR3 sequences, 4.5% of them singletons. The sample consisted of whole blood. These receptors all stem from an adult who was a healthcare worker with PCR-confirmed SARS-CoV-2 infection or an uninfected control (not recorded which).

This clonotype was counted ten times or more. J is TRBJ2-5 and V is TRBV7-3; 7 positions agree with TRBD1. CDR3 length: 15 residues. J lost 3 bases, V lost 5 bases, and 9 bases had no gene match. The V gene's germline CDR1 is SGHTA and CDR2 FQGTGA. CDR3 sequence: CASSPTPDREETQYF. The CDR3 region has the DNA TGTGCCAGCAGCCCAACCCCAGACAGGGAAGAGACCCAGTACTTC.

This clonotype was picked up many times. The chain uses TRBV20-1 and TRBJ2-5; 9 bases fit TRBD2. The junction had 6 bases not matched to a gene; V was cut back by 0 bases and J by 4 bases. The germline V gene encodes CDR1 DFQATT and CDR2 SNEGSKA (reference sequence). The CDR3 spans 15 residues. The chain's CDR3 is CSARDVREGSETQYF. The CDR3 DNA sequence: TGCAGTGCTAGAGATGTGCGGGAGGGGTCAGAGACCCAGTACTTC.

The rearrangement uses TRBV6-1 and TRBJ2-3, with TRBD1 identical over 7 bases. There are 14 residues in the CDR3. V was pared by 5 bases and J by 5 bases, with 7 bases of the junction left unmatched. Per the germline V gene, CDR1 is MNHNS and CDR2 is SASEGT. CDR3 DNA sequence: TGTGCCAGCAGTTTCACAGGGGTCCAAGATACGCAGTATTTT. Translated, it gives CASSFTGVQDTQYF.

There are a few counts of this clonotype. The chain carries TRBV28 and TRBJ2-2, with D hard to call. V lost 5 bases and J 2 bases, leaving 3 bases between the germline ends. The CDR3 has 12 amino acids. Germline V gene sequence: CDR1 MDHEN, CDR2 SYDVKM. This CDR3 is CASSINTGELFF. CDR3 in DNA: TGTGCCAGCAGTATTAACACCGGGGAGCTGTTTTTT.

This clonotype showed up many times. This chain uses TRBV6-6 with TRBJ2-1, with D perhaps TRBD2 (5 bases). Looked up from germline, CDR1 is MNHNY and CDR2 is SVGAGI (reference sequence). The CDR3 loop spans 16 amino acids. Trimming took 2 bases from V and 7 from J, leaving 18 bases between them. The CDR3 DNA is TGTGCCAGCAGTTACGGAGGCCCCGGCTTGAGAAATGAGCAGTTCTTC. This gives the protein CASSYGGPGLRNEQFF.

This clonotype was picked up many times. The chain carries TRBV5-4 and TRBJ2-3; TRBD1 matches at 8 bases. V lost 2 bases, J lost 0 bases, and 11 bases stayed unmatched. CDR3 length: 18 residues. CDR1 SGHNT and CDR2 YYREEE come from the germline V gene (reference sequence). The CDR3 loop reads CASSFLRPQGASTDTQYF. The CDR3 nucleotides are TGTGCCAGCAGCTTCCTCCGACCGCAGGGGGCGAGCACAGATACGCAGTATTTT.

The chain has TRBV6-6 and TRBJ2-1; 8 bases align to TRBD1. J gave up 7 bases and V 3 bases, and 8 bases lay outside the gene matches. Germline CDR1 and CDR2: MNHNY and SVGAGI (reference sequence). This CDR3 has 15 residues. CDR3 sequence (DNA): TGTGCCAGCAGTTATTCGGACAGGGCAAGTAATGAGCAGTTCTTC. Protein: CASSYSDRASNEQFF.

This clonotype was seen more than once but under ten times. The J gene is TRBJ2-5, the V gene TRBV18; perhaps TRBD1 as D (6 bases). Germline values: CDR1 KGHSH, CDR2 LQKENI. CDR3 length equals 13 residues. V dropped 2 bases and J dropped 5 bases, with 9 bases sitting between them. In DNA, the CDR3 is TGTGCCAGCTCACCATCAGGGGAGGAGACCCAGTACTTC. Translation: CASSPSGEETQYF. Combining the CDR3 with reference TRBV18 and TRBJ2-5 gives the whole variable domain NAGVMQNPRHLVRRRGQEARLRCSPMKGHSHVYWYRQLPEEGLKFMVYLQKENIIDESGMPKERFSAEFPKEGPSILRIQQVVRGDSAAYFCASSPSGEETQYFGPGTRLLVL.

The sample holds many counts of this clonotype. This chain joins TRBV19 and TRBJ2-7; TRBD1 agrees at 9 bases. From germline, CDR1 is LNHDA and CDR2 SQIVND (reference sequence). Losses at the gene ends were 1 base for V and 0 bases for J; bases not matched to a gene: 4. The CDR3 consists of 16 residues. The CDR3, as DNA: TGTGCCAGTAGTATAGGCCGGGACAGGGCCTCCTACGAGCAGTACTTC. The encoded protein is CASSIGRDRASYEQYF.

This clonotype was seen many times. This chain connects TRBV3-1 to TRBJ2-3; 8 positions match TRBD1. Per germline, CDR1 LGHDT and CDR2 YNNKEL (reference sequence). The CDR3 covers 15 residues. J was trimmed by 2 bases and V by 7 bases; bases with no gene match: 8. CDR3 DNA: TGTGCCAGCACCCCCGGGACAGGTAACACAGATACGCAGTATTTT. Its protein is CASTPGTGNTDTQYF.

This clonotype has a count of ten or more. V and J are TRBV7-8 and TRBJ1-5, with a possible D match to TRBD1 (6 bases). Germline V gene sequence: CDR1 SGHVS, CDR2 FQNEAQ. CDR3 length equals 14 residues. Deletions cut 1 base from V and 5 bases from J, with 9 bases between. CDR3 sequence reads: CASSLVQGHQPQHF. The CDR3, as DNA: TGTGCCAGCAGCTTAGTACAGGGCCATCAGCCCCAGCATTTT.

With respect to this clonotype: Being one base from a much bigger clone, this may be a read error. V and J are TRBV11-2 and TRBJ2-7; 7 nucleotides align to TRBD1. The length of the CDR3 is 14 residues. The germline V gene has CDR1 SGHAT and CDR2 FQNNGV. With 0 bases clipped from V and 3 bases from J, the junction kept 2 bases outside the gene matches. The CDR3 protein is CASSLETGIYEQYF. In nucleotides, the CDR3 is TGTGCCAGCAGCTTAGAGACAGGGATCTACGAGCAGTACTTC.

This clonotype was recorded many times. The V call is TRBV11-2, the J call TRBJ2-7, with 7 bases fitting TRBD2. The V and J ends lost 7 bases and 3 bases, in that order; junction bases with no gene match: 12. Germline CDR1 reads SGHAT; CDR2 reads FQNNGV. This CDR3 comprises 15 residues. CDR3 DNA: TGTGCCAGCACCCTACGGGGAGGGTACAACTACGAGCAGTACTTC. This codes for CASTLRGGYNYEQYF.

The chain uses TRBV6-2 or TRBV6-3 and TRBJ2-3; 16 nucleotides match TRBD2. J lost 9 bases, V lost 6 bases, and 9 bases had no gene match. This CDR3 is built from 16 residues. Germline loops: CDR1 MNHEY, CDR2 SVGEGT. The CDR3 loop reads CASRGTSGGALSTQYF. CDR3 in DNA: TGTGCCAGCAGAGGGACTAGCGGGGGGGCCCTTAGCACGCAGTATTTT.

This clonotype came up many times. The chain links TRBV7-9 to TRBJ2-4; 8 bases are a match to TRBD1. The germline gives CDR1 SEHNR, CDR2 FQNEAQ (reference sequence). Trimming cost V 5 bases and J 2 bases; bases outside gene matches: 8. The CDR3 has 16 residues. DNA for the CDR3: TGTGCCAGCAGCGCCCCAGGGGGCCTGACCAAAAACATTCAGTACTTC. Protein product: CASSAPGGLTKNIQYF.